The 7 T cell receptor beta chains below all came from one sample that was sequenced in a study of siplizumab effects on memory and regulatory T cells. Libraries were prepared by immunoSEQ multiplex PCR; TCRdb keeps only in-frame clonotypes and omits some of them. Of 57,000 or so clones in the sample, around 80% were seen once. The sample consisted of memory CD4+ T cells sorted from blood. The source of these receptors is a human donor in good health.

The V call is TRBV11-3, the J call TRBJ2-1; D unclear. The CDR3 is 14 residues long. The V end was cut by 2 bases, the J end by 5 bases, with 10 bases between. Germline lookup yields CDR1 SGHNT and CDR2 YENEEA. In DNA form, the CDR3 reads TGTGCCAGCAGCTTAACTACTGAGCACAATGAGCAGTTCTTC. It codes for CASSLTTEHNEQFF.

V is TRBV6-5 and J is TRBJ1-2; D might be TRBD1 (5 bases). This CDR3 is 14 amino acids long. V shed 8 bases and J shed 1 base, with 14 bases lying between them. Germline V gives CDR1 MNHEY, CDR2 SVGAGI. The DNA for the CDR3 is TGTGCCAGCCGAGGGACGGACCTTAACTATGGCTACACCTTC. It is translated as CASRGTDLNYGYTF.

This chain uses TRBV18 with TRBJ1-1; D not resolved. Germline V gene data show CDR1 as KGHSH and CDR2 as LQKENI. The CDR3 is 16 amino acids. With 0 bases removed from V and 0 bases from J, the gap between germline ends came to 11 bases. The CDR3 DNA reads TGTGCCAGCTCACCACCGTTGGGAGCGCTGAACACTGAAGCTTTCTTT. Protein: CASSPPLGALNTEAFF.

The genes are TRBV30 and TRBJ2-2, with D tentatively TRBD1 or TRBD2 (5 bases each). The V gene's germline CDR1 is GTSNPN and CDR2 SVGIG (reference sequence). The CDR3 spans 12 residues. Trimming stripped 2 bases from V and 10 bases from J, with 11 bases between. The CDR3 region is CAWSRDGPELFF. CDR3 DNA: TGTGCCTGGAGTCGGGACGGACCGGAGCTGTTTTTT.

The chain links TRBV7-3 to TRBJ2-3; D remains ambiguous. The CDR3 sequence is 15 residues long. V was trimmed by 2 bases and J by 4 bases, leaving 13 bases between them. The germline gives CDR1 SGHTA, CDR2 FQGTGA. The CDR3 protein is CASSLFSSMSDTQYF. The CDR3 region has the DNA TGTGCCAGCAGCTTATTTTCGAGTATGTCAGATACGCAGTATTTT.

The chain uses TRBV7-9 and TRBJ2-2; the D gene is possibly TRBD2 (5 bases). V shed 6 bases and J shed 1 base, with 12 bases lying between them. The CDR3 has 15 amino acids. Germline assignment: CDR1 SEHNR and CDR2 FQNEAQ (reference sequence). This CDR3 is CASREGRGNTGELFF. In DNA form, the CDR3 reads TGTGCCAGCAGGGAAGGACGGGGGAACACCGGGGAGCTGTTTTTT. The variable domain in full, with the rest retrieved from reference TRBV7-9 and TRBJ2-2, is DTGVSQNPRHKITKRGQNVTFRCDPISEHNRLYWYRQTLGQGPEFLTYFQNEAQLEKSRLLSDRFSAERPKGSFSTLEIQRTEQGDSAMYLCASREGRGNTGELFFGEGSRLTVL.

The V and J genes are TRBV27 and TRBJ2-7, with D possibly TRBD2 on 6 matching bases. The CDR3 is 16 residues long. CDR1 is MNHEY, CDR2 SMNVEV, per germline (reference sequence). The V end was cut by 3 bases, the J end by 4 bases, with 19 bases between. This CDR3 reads CASSFSLSRGEYEQYF. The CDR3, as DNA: TGTGCCAGCAGTTTTTCTCTCAGCCGCGGGGAATACGAGCAGTACTTC.